This TCR beta chain was found in a study of regulatory T cells in long-lasting Graves disease. Study as a whole: Persistent Graves' disease required over 5 years of antithyroid drugs and positive TSH receptor antibodies. The study, taken as a whole, reports: Persistent-disease Graves' patients showed less TCR diversity than new cases.

CDR3 size: 16 residues. V was cut by 1 base and J by 0 bases, with 13 bases left in between. Germline V gene lookup returns CDR1 SEHNR and CDR2 FQNEAQ (reference sequence). CDR3 regions were amplified by Arm-PCR using iRepertoire HTBI primers to build TCR beta libraries. TCRdb passed the multiplex PCR reads through MiXCR, listing each CDR3 protein once. The sample lists 310,000 or so distinct CDR3 sequences; about 20% were seen once. Points on this clonotype: Its antigen is not known.

Regarding time point: persistent/refractory GD, antithyroid drugs over 5 years with positive TRAb. Making the TCR library involved RNA that had been extracted from PBMCs. American Thyroid Association guidelines served as the basis for diagnosing Graves' disease. This clonotype originated in a female donor with Graves disease. This specimen was peripheral blood mononuclear cells (PBMCs), taken when the disease was refractory, from a patient treated with antithyroid drugs. V usage is TRBV7-9 and J usage is TRBJ2-7; D unclear. The CDR3 protein is CASSLGIASFSYEQYF. The CDR3 nucleotides are TGTGCCAGCAGCTTAGGCATTGCCTCCTTCTCCTACGAGCAGTACTTC.